This is a list of T cell receptor beta chains from one sample in a study of shared clonotypes between healthy human individuals. The protocol was immunoSEQ multiplex PCR, while the TCRdb copy is restricted to in-frame clones and leaves out a portion. This repertoire shows under 600,000 clones, around three quarters found once; its top ten account for approximately 12%. Sequencing was performed on PBMCs. These receptors were collected from a woman between 35 and 50 years old in good health. Some clones in this sample may be carry-over from other donors' samples. CDR3s include the opening cysteine and the closing phenylalanine or tryptophan. The order of the fields is CDR3 protein, V gene, clone size, D gene, J gene, CDR3 length. The D gene is left open where the match is weak. The size field is filled for only some rows; it gives once, few, many or a size class.

CDR3 protein: CASSAIQGAGEKLFF; V gene: TRBV9; clone size: NA; D gene: TRBD1; J gene: TRBJ1-4; CDR3 length: 15
CDR3 protein: CASSQGLTGTSTDTQYF; V gene: TRBV4-1; clone size: NA; D gene: NA; J gene: TRBJ2-3; CDR3 length: 17
CDR3 protein: CASSRRQGPEETQYF; V gene: TRBV4-2; clone size: NA; D gene: TRBD1; J gene: TRBJ2-5; CDR3 length: 15
CDR3 protein: CASTGGGVQPQHF; V gene: TRBV2; clone size: NA; D gene: NA; J gene: TRBJ1-5; CDR3 length: 13
CDR3 protein: CATSRDLAGANVLTF; V gene: TRBV15; clone size: NA; D gene: NA; J gene: TRBJ2-6; CDR3 length: 15
CDR3 protein: CASREGPAGHTEAFF; V gene: TRBV28; clone size: few; D gene: NA; J gene: TRBJ1-1; CDR3 length: 15
CDR3 protein: CAISASGIGWSRQPQHF; V gene: TRBV10-3; clone size: NA; D gene: NA; J gene: TRBJ1-5; CDR3 length: 17
CDR3 protein: CASSPGVPYEQYF; V gene: TRBV19; clone size: many; D gene: NA; J gene: NA; CDR3 length: 13
CDR3 protein: CATSRAGVGQPQHF; V gene: TRBV15; clone size: NA; D gene: NA; J gene: TRBJ1-5; CDR3 length: 14
CDR3 protein: CASSLDTYPGDTQYF; V gene: TRBV5-4; clone size: NA; D gene: NA; J gene: TRBJ2-3; CDR3 length: 15
CDR3 protein: CASSSSGKGGELFF; V gene: TRBV11-2; clone size: NA; D gene: TRBD2; J gene: TRBJ2-2; CDR3 length: 14
CDR3 protein: CASSLGLAEDTQYF; V gene: TRBV5-4; clone size: NA; D gene: TRBD2; J gene: TRBJ2-3; CDR3 length: 14
CDR3 protein: CASSGGDRSTDTQYF; V gene: TRBV7-3; clone size: NA; D gene: NA; J gene: TRBJ2-3; CDR3 length: 15
CDR3 protein: CSHDSGQETQYF; V gene: TRBV29-1; clone size: NA; D gene: NA; J gene: TRBJ2-5; CDR3 length: 12
CDR3 protein: CASSTQGDRSGYTF; V gene: TRBV9; clone size: NA; D gene: TRBD1; J gene: TRBJ1-2; CDR3 length: 14
CDR3 protein: CASSQGPGAGGYEQYF; V gene: TRBV4-1; clone size: NA; D gene: TRBD2; J gene: TRBJ2-7; CDR3 length: 16
CDR3 protein: CASSYQGQGATEAFF; V gene: TRBV6-5; clone size: NA; D gene: TRBD1; J gene: TRBJ1-1; CDR3 length: 15
CDR3 protein: CASTDRGRLNTEAFF; V gene: TRBV19; clone size: few; D gene: TRBD1; J gene: TRBJ1-1; CDR3 length: 15
CDR3 protein: CASSQGQATSGNTIYF; V gene: TRBV5-1; clone size: NA; D gene: TRBD1; J gene: TRBJ1-3; CDR3 length: 16
CDR3 protein: CASRRPGAYEQYF; V gene: TRBV5-1; clone size: many; D gene: NA; J gene: TRBJ2-7; CDR3 length: 13
CDR3 protein: CASSYQLGQGDNEQFF; V gene: TRBV6-6; clone size: NA; D gene: TRBD1; J gene: TRBJ2-1; CDR3 length: 16
CDR3 protein: CASSPDRTYGYTF; V gene: TRBV5-8; clone size: NA; D gene: NA; J gene: TRBJ1-2; CDR3 length: 13
CDR3 protein: CASSLDGTNTEAFF; V gene: TRBV7-9; clone size: NA; D gene: NA; J gene: TRBJ1-1; CDR3 length: 14
CDR3 protein: CASSIQGSETQYF; V gene: TRBV9; clone size: NA; D gene: NA; J gene: TRBJ2-5; CDR3 length: 13
CDR3 protein: CASSPPLGRSGANVLTF; V gene: TRBV9; clone size: NA; D gene: NA; J gene: TRBJ2-6; CDR3 length: 17
CDR3 protein: CASSQDVRGRVFF; V gene: TRBV4-3; clone size: NA; D gene: TRBD2; J gene: TRBJ2-1; CDR3 length: 13
CDR3 protein: CASSSPTGAGEAFF; V gene: TRBV5-6; clone size: NA; D gene: TRBD1; J gene: TRBJ1-1; CDR3 length: 14
CDR3 protein: CASSLAGLAYNEQFF; V gene: TRBV5-1; clone size: NA; D gene: NA; J gene: TRBJ2-1; CDR3 length: 15
CDR3 protein: CASSRGSVGELFF; V gene: TRBV6-5; clone size: NA; D gene: NA; J gene: TRBJ2-2; CDR3 length: 13
CDR3 protein: CASSLSAAYEQYF; V gene: TRBV27; clone size: many; D gene: NA; J gene: TRBJ2-7; CDR3 length: 13
CDR3 protein: CASIRGTSVPFRPFEQYF; V gene: TRBV7-3; clone size: NA; D gene: TRBD2; J gene: TRBJ2-7; CDR3 length: 18
CDR3 protein: CASKPWADNLYEQYF; V gene: TRBV28; clone size: NA; D gene: NA; J gene: TRBJ2-7; CDR3 length: 15
CDR3 protein: CASSPPVQGVIGYTF; V gene: TRBV18; clone size: NA; D gene: TRBD1; J gene: TRBJ1-2; CDR3 length: 15
CDR3 protein: CAWISTRTHMNTEAFF; V gene: TRBV30; clone size: NA; D gene: NA; J gene: TRBJ1-1; CDR3 length: 16
CDR3 protein: CASSLDRMTDTQYF; V gene: TRBV11-2; clone size: NA; D gene: TRBD1; J gene: TRBJ2-3; CDR3 length: 14
CDR3 protein: CASSRVGADRYEQYF; V gene: TRBV7-9; clone size: NA; D gene: NA; J gene: TRBJ2-7; CDR3 length: 15
CDR3 protein: CANPDGFSNYGYTF; V gene: TRBV2; clone size: NA; D gene: NA; J gene: TRBJ1-2; CDR3 length: 14
CDR3 protein: CASSQARGFYNEQFF; V gene: TRBV27; clone size: NA; D gene: NA; J gene: TRBJ2-1; CDR3 length: 15
CDR3 protein: CASSFDRGDTEAFF; V gene: TRBV7-2; clone size: NA; D gene: TRBD1; J gene: TRBJ1-1; CDR3 length: 14
CDR3 protein: CASSQGPPGGNTIYF; V gene: TRBV6-1; clone size: NA; D gene: NA; J gene: TRBJ1-3; CDR3 length: 15
CDR3 protein: CASSLQPGLATSEQYF; V gene: TRBV5-4; clone size: NA; D gene: TRBD2; J gene: TRBJ2-7; CDR3 length: 16
CDR3 protein: CASSQDLFRGRGETQYF; V gene: TRBV4-3; clone size: NA; D gene: NA; J gene: TRBJ2-5; CDR3 length: 17
CDR3 protein: CASSLGPGRNTGELFF; V gene: TRBV5-4; clone size: NA; D gene: NA; J gene: TRBJ2-2; CDR3 length: 16
CDR3 protein: CASSLWGQGASTGGYTF; V gene: TRBV7-2; clone size: NA; D gene: TRBD1; J gene: TRBJ1-2; CDR3 length: 17
CDR3 protein: CASSLLTISSGANVLTF; V gene: TRBV5-1; clone size: NA; D gene: NA; J gene: TRBJ2-6; CDR3 length: 17
CDR3 protein: CASTPLASTGELFF; V gene: TRBV2; clone size: NA; D gene: NA; J gene: TRBJ2-2; CDR3 length: 14
CDR3 protein: CASRGREDGHTEAFF; V gene: TRBV27; clone size: NA; D gene: NA; J gene: TRBJ1-1; CDR3 length: 15
CDR3 protein: CASRLMGVGGYTF; V gene: TRBV28; clone size: NA; D gene: NA; J gene: TRBJ1-2; CDR3 length: 13
CDR3 protein: CASSRLAESYNEQFF; V gene: TRBV5-4; clone size: NA; D gene: TRBD2; J gene: TRBJ2-1; CDR3 length: 15
CDR3 protein: CASSKGHGQGSNQPQHF; V gene: TRBV21-1; clone size: NA; D gene: NA; J gene: TRBJ1-5; CDR3 length: 17
CDR3 protein: CASRDGTEQFF; V gene: TRBV6-5; clone size: NA; D gene: NA; J gene: TRBJ2-1; CDR3 length: 11
CDR3 protein: CASSFLGRAETQYF; V gene: TRBV7-2; clone size: NA; D gene: NA; J gene: TRBJ2-5; CDR3 length: 14
CDR3 protein: CASSLDHSSYEQYF; V gene: TRBV7-2; clone size: once; D gene: NA; J gene: TRBJ2-7; CDR3 length: 14
CDR3 protein: CASSQGTLSYGYTF; V gene: TRBV4-2; clone size: NA; D gene: NA; J gene: TRBJ1-2; CDR3 length: 14
CDR3 protein: CASSLRGGLYNEQFF; V gene: TRBV5-8; clone size: NA; D gene: NA; J gene: TRBJ2-1; CDR3 length: 15
CDR3 protein: CASSAGQGIAGYTF; V gene: TRBV5-1; clone size: NA; D gene: TRBD1; J gene: TRBJ1-2; CDR3 length: 14
CDR3 protein: CASSLDMTYEQYF; V gene: TRBV5-4; clone size: NA; D gene: NA; J gene: NA; CDR3 length: 13
CDR3 protein: CASRKEQRAFF; V gene: TRBV6-5; clone size: NA; D gene: NA; J gene: TRBJ1-1; CDR3 length: 11
CDR3 protein: CASMVRTGELFF; V gene: TRBV19; clone size: NA; D gene: NA; J gene: TRBJ2-2; CDR3 length: 12